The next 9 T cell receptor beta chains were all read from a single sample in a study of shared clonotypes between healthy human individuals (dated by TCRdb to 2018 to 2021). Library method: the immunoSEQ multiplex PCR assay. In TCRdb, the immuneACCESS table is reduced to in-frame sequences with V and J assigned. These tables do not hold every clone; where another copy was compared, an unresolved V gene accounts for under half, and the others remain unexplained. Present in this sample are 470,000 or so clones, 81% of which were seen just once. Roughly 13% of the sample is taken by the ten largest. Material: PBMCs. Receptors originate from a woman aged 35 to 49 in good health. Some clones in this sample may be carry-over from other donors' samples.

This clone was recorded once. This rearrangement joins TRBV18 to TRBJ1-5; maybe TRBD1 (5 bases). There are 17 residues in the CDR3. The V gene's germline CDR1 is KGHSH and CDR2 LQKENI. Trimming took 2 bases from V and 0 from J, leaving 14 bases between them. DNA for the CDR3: TGTGCCAGCTCACCAAGGGCAGGGAGGGTTAGCAATCAGCCCCAGCATTTT. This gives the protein CASSPRAGRVSNQPQHF.

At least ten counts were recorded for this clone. The CDR3: CASSVQPGTDTQYF. DNA for the CDR3: TGTGCCAGCAGCGTTCAACCGGGGACAGATACGCAGTATTTT. The gene calls are TRBV9 and TRBJ2-3, with TRBD2 as a possible D gene (5 bases). The CDR3 totals 14 residues. The V end was cut by 2 bases, the J end by 3 bases, with 10 bases between. Per the germline V gene, CDR1 is SGDLS and CDR2 is YYNGEE.

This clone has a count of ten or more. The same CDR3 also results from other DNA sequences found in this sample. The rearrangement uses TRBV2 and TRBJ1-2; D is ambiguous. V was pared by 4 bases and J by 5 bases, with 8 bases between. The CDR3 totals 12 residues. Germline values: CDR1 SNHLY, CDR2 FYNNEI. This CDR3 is CASSGSLYGYTF. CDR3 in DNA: TGTGCCAGCAGTGGGTCCTTGTATGGCTACACCTTC.

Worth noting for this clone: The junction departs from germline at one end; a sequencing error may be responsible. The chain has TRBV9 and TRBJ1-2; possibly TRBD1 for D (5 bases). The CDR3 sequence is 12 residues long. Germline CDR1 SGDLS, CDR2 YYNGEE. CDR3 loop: CASSARGEGLYF. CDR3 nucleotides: TGTGCCAGCAGCGCCCGAGGGGAGGGGCTCTACTTC.

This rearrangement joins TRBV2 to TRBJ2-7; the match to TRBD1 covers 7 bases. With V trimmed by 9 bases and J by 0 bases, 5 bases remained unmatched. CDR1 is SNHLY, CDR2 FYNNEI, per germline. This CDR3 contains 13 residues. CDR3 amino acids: CASRAGGSYEQYF. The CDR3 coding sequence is TGTGCCAGTCGGGCAGGGGGCTCCTACGAGCAGTACTTC.

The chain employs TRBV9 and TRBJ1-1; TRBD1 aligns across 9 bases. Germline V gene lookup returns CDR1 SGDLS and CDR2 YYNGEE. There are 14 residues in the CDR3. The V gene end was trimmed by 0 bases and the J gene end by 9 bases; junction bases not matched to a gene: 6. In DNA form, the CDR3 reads TGTGCCAGCAGCGTAGGGGGACAGGGAAAAAAAGCTTTCTTT. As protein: CASSVGGQGKKAFF.

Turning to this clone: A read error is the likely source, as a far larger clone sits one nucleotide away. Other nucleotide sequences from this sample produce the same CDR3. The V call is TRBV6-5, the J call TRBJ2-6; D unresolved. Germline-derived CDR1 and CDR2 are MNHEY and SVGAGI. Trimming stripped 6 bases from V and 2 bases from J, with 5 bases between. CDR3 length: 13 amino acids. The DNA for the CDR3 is TGTGCCAGCAGAAGTCCTGGGGCCAACGTCCTGACTTTC. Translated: CASRSPGANVLTF.

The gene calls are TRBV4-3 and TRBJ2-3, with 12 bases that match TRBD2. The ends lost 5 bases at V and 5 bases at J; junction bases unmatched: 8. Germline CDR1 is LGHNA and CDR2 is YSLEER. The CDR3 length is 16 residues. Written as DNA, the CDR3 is TGCGCCAGCAGCGCCCGTCTAGCGGGAGGGGGAGATACGCAGTATTTT. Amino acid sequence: CASSARLAGGGDTQYF.

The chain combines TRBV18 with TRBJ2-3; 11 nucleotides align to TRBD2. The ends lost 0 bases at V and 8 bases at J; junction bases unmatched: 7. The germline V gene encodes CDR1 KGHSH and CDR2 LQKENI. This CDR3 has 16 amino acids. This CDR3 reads CASSPPELAGVGTQYF. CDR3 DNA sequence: TGTGCCAGCTCACCACCGGAACTAGCGGGAGTCGGTACGCAGTATTTT.